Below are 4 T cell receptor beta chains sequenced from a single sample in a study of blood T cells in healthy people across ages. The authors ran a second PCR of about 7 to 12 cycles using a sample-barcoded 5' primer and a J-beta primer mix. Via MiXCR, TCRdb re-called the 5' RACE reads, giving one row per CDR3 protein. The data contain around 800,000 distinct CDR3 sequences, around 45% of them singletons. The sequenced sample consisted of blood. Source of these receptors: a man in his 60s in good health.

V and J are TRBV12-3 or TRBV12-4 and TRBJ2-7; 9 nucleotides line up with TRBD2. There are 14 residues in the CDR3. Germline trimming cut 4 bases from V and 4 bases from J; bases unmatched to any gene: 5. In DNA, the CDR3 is TGTGCCAGCAGTTCTTTAGCGGGGGATTACGAGCAGTACTTC. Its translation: CASSSLAGDYEQYF.

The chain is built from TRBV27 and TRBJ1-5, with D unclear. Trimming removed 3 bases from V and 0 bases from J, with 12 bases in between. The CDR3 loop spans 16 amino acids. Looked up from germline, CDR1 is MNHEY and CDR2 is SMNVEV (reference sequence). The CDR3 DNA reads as TGTGCCAGCAGTTTGACGAGTCACTATAGCAATCAGCCCCAGCATTTT. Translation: CASSLTSHYSNQPQHF.

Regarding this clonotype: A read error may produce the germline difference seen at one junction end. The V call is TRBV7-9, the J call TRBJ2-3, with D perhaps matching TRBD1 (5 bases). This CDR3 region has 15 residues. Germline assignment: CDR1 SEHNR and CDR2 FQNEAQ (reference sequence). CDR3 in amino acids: CASSSGALGTDTQYF. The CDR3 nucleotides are TGTGCTAGCAGCTCTGGGGCGTTGGGAACAGATACGCAGTATTTT.

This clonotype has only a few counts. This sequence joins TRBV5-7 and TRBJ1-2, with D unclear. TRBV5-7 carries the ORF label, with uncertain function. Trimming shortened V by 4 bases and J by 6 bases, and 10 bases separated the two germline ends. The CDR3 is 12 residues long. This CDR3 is CASSPGPDGYTF. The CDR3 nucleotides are TGTGCCAGCAGCCCGGGCCCGGATGGCTACACCTTC.